The sequence of this TCR beta chain was determined in a study of CD8+ T cells in alopecia areata (dated by TCRdb to between 2017 and 2018). Notes on the research overall: Treated patients were enrolled in an open-label pilot trial of oral tofacitinib, 5 to 10 mg twice daily, for moderate-to-severe alopecia areata. Tofacitinib was given for 6 to 18 months, followed by 6 months of follow-up off drug to assess delayed response and recurrence. The RNA source kit depended on sample type: the PAXgene miRNA kit for fixed scalp, the miRNeasy kit for PBMCs, and the RNeasy kit for mouse skin. To study T cell clonal expansion in alopecia areata, the researchers applied high-throughput TCRbeta sequencing to both the C3H/HeJ mouse model and human patients. Scalp clonality was compared across normal scalp (n=4), patchy alopecia areata scalp (n=8), and alopecia totalis/universalis scalp (n=8). Tofacitinib-treated patients had biopsies at baseline and at 4 and 24 weeks of treatment, with a later scalp biopsy in several patients. TCRbeta CDR3 regions were amplified by immunoSEQ multiplex PCR using 35 Vbeta forward and 13 Jbeta reverse primers. Human TCRbeta sequencing covered scalp tissue and sorted CD4+ and CD8+ peripheral blood T cells from patchy and totalis/universalis alopecia areata patients and healthy controls.

Trimming removed 11 bases from V and 1 base from J; the gene matches leave 8 bases unexplained. CDR1 and CDR2 (MNHEY, SVGAGI) derive from the germline V gene. The CDR3, cysteine through phenylalanine, is 14 amino acids long. Just the 42-base CDR3 DNA is kept, in frame starting at base 1. Lesional scalp punch biopsies and peripheral blood were obtained from alopecia areata patients. PBMCs were isolated by density centrifugation and stained for CD3, CD4 and CD8, after which CD4+ and CD8+ T cells were sorted on a FACSAria. General study outcomes and caveats: Unlike mouse skin, which is dominated by gammadelta T cells, normal human skin has resident alphabeta T cells that are also sequenced, and this complicates analysis of the scalp TCR repertoire. Compared with normal scalp, lesional scalp, particularly in alopecia totalis/universalis, had higher clonality and more expanded CD8+ clones, which suggests antigenic drive. TCR sequences shared between patients were less clear than in mice, possibly partly because of HLA diversity in the patient population.

The library was generated by the immunoSEQ multiplex PCR assay. To provide template for TCR sequencing, every sample had RNA extracted and reverse transcribed into cDNA. First-strand cDNA was synthesized with SuperScript III using a 2:1 mix of oligo-dT and random hexamers. A synthetic immune receptor repertoire was used to gauge amplification bias, and whatever bias remained was removed computationally. The paper's processing steps were these. Raw reads were preprocessed to remove errors, and CDR3 was defined according to IMGT conventions as the region from the conserved cysteine to phenylalanine. To get clonality, Shannon entropy was normalized by log2 of the number of productive unique TCRs and the result was subtracted from 1. Whether scalp clones were CD4 or CD8 was inferred by matching scalp TCRbeta sequences against CD4 and CD8 repertoires sorted from blood. TCRdb re-hosts the immuneACCESS table, in-frame sequences only. Its copies lack some clones; in the studies checked, an unresolved V gene accounts for under half of them, and the cause for the rest is not known. V and J calls and clone size are those listed in that table; D and trimming were worked out from the DNA. The sample includes roughly 150,000 clones, with 45% to 60% observed a single time. The ten biggest clones cover 6% to 7% of the sample.

Regarding this clone: The antigen it recognizes is unknown. The record has no base qualities; no much larger clone is one base away.

This clonotype originated in a human donor with alopecia areata. Sample: CD4+ T cells sorted from blood. The chain is made from TRBV6-5 and TRBJ2-1; 7 bases in the junction line up with TRBD2. The sequenced DNA is TGTGCCGTAGTTCTAGCGGAGTCCTACAATGAGCAGTTCTTC. This sequence encodes CAVVLAESYNEQFF.